This paragraph covers one T cell receptor (beta chain) sequence. What it recognizes is unknown. The study separated CD4+ cells into CD45RA+ naive and CD45RA-negative memory subsets. This record belongs to a study of shared clonotypes between healthy human individuals. V gave up 7 bases and J gave up 0 bases, with 9 bases separating them. This CDR3 spans 13 amino acids. CDR1 MNHNS and CDR2 SASEGT come from the germline V gene. Here immunoSEQ multiplex PCR was the method, and the copy in TCRdb shows in-frame clones only, minus some. Of about 1.1 million clones listed, roughly 77% were seen once; the top ten hold roughly 0.9%. Overall study findings and caveats: Memory subsets generally showed lower estimated richness than naive subsets.

The sequence was obtained from a man between 18 and 29 years old in good health. Some clones in this sample may be carry-over from other donors' samples. The specimen was memory CD4+ T cells from PBMCs. Subset reported: CD45RA-negative fraction. J is TRBJ1-1 and V is TRBV6-1, with unresolved D. CDR3 sequence: CASTARMNTEAFF. CDR3 coding DNA: TGTGCCAGCACGGCCCGGATGAACACTGAAGCTTTCTTT.